The following is a T cell receptor beta chain sequence with its context. Its antigen remains unknown. This sample stems from a study of CD8+ T cells in alopecia areata. Lesional scalp punch biopsies and peripheral blood came from alopecia areata patients. Extracted RNA was reverse transcribed, and the resulting cDNA served as sequencing template. Method: immunoSEQ multiplex PCR; TCRdb's copy keeps in-frame clones and lacks some. This repertoire shows roughly 200,000 clones, roughly 60% found once; its top ten account for about 1.5%. Trimming took off 7 bases at V and 0 bases at J, with 4 bases between the two ends. The CDR3 is 12 amino acids. The germline CDR1 and CDR2 sequences are MNHNY and SVGAGI (reference sequence). Study-wide results and caveats: When scalp samples are sequenced, resident alphabeta T cells of normal skin are also captured.

V usage is TRBV6-6 and J usage is TRBJ1-5, with D unclear. Sequencing was performed on CD4+ T cells sorted from blood, taken at week 0. The clonotype originates from a human donor with alopecia areata. The CDR3 nucleotides are TGTGCCAGCAAGGATAGCAATCAGCCCCAGCATTTT. Translated, it gives CASKDSNQPQHF.